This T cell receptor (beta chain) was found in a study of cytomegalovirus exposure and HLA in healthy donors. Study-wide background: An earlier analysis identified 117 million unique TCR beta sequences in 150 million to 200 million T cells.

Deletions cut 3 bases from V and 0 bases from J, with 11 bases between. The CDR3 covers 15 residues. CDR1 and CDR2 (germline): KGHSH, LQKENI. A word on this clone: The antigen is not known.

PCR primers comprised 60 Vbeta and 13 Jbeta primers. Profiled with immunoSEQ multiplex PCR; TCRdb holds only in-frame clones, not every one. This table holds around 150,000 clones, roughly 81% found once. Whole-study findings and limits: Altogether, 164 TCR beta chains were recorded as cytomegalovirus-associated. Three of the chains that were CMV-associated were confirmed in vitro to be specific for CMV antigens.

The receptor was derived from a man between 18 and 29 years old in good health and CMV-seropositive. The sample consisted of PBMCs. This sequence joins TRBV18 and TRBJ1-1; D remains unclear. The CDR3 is CASSPVVSMNTEAFF. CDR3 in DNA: TGTGCCAGCTCACCGGTGGTGAGCATGAACACTGAAGCTTTCTTT.